This T cell receptor beta chain was documented in a study of blood T cell repertoires in COVID-19. This clone appeared a single time. Sequenced by immunoSEQ multiplex PCR; TCRdb stores in-frame clones only, minus some. The sample contains a few hundred thousand clones, 70% to 90% of which appear only once. V gave up 3 bases and J gave up 0 bases, with 14 bases separating them. The germline V gene encodes CDR1 GTSNPN and CDR2 SVGIG (reference sequence). This CDR3 region has 16 residues. Sequencing used peripheral blood. The sequence was collected from a human donor with COVID-19, enrolled during active disease. The donor label of this sample is uncertain. The V call is TRBV30, the J call TRBJ1-4; D ambiguous. Here the CDR3 reads CAWRGGSGPTNEKLFF. CDR3 nucleotide sequence: TGTGCCTGGAGGGGAGGGAGTGGACCAACTAATGAAAAACTGTTTTTT.